This T cell receptor beta chain was captured by sequencing in a study of cytomegalovirus exposure and HLA in healthy donors (dated by TCRdb to 2017 to 2019). Describing the broader study: In an earlier analysis of fewer than 750 of the donors, around 290 Gb of sequence data and 117 million unique TCR beta sequences from roughly 180 million T cells were reported. Across around 400 genotyped donors of the cohort, an average of approximately 240,000 unique TCR beta nucleotide sequences per donor were sequenced, and approximately 17% of those sequences were non-productive. In an earlier analysis of roughly 540 of the donors, high-throughput TCR beta sequencing was used to judge whether each TCR beta V gene segment behaved as functional or pseudogenic. The study was designed to test whether signatures of past pathogen exposure could be identified by cataloging public T cell receptors. HLA typing covered class I and class II loci at four-digit resolution. Every repertoire in the discovery cohort had been generated on one and the same sequencing platform. A separate validation cohort of 90 to 150 different subjects was used in addition to the approximately 640-subject first cohort. Typing coverage differed by locus: A, B, C, DRB1 and DQB1 were typed in roughly 620-630 donors, DQA1 in 500 to 550, DPA1 in 600 to 610, and DPB1 in 400 to 480. Genome-wide SNP genotypes for about 65% of the 666 donors were used in a later genetic analysis, which treated that subset as a discovery cohort. The study combined high-throughput TCR immunosequencing, statistical association of individual TCRs with disease status, and machine learning to predict cytomegalovirus infection status. The later analysis used no new phenotypic data to find candidate immune exposures, relying instead on TCR beta sequences and their occurrence across donors. Roughly 320 gigabases of sequencing data and around 85 million unique TCR sequences made up an early release that covered fewer than 650 HLA-typed donors. In a later analysis, previously published TCR beta repertoires from hundreds of donors were re-analyzed and high-resolution HLA genotyping was added so that TCR occurrence patterns could be studied. A handful of DR-DQ haplotypes were handled as single units for association and clustering because linkage in the cohort was strong. Alongside the repertoire data, information on donor age, sex, ethnicity and CMV serostatus was compiled. The study used immunosequencing to profile the T cell repertoires of around 600 subjects and linked those repertoires to cytomegalovirus serostatus. The genetic ancestry cluster associated with self-reported Caucasian donors included about four fifths of the roughly 410 genotyped donors. The investigation overall reported the following: Across donors, most TCR sequences were observed very rarely, whereas some public TCRs were present in many individuals. The classifier was reported to diagnose cytomegalovirus status with high specificity and sensitivity in both the original and validation cohorts. The study listed 170 or so TCR beta chains as associated with cytomegalovirus. According to a later analysis, most CMV-associated TCR beta chains appeared to be HLA-restricted, and the HLA associations seemed to be driven largely by CMV exposure. Because some donors lacked HLA typing at each locus, the association tests relied only on the typed subset. Only TCR beta chains were sequenced in this cohort, and the absence of alpha or paired-chain data limited detectable features. An earlier analysis of some 590 of the donors showed that most TCR beta V segments appeared in productive rearrangements either about 90% or about 30% of the time, which broadly matched IMGT annotations. A later genetic analysis reported fewer N-insertions in productive TCRs among donors in an Asian-associated ancestry cluster than the roughly 700-donor mean. When HLA alleles, especially DR and DQ, strongly co-occurred, TCR associations were difficult to assign to individual alleles. A cluster of highly shared sequence variants was judged likely to be a technical artifact of the sequencing pipeline. A further reported finding was that TCR beta sequences accurately predicted the HLA-A and HLA-B alleles for most subjects in the first cohort. In vitro tests confirmed that a few of the cytomegalovirus-associated TCR beta chains recognize cytomegalovirus antigens. CMV serostatus was the only immune exposure information available for the cohort. Over 15 rarely observed V segments, including chromosome 9 orphons, were excluded from the earlier analysis of almost 600 of the donors because counts were too low. The authors suggested that the approach could potentially be generalized to other disease states and immunological phenotypes. In a later analysis, the rate of TCR association differed among HLA loci, with DRB1 alleles having the most associated TCRs and HLA-C alleles having the fewest. A later analysis reported that several top co-occurrence clusters appeared linked to parvovirus B19, influenza, CMV and Epstein-Barr virus. In a later analysis, 16,951 TCR beta sequences were associated with specific HLA alleles at a false discovery rate of 0.05. Some IMGT-functional V segments, including TRBV6-2 and TRBV6-3, could not be told apart with the 87-base-pair reads, so those segments were excluded. A later genetic analysis associated a missense DCLRE1C variant with V-gene and J-gene trimming of TCR beta chains, and an independent cohort replicated the association. In a later analysis, HLA-associated TCR beta chains were found to be more clonally expanded and to have lower generation probabilities than equally common non-associated chains. Presence/absence analyses assumed roughly uniform sequencing depth across donors, an assumption that may not hold. Linkage disequilibrium might explain the correlated functional status among segregating V segments, but an unknown experimental factor could not be ruled out.

Libraries were prepared through the immunoSEQ multiplex PCR assay. For the multiplex PCR, a mixture combining 60 forward primers for TCR Vbeta segments and 13 reverse primers for TCR Jbeta segments was used. A multiplex PCR assay on genomic DNA amplified the CDR3 region of rearranged TCR beta genes. The amplified TCR beta libraries were sequenced on the Illumina HiSeq System as 87-base-pair reads. The study's processing was this. A later analysis counted about 82 million unique TCR beta chains across the 700 or so repertoires, and about 10 million of these chains were shared by at least two donors. Raw reads were error-corrected and collapsed into unique sequences with a nearest-neighbor algorithm that merged closely related sequences to remove PCR and sequencing errors. To assign V, D and J gene segments, CDR3 sequences were aligned to IMGT reference sequences. For a sequence to be retained, a match of at least six nucleotides to both a V gene segment and a J gene segment was required. Rearrangements were classified as productive when the CDR3 lacked stop codons and remained in frame with V and J, and all other rearrangements were classified as non-productive. Following IMGT convention, CDR3 was defined as the stretch from the second conserved V-encoded cysteine to the conserved J-encoded phenylalanine. The earlier analysis of 587 of the donors excluded any sequence lacking an unambiguous match to a single V gene segment. In an earlier analysis of a few hundred of the donors, V segments were called functional above 56.7% productive rearrangements and were called segregating when the between-donor standard deviation exceeded 5%. To diagnose cytomegalovirus status from the catalog of TCR beta chain sequences, a statistical classification framework was built. A later analysis assigned V and J genes by comparing TCR nucleotide sequences with IMGT/GENE-DB human TR gene sequences. Using the TCRdist pipeline, a later analysis assigned CDR3 sequences along with most-parsimonious VDJ recombination scenarios. A later analysis defined each TCR beta chain by its CDR3 amino acid sequence plus V-gene family, and excluded reads lacking a unique V-gene family. A later analysis removed roughly 590 highly shared, low-generation-probability nucleotide sequences to deal with suspected cross-contamination and a sequencing artifact. For each public chain, a later analysis derived a clonal expansion index from normalized ranks of inferred template counts within each repertoire. A later analysis computed generation probabilities with a VDJ recombination model fitted to out-of-frame rearrangements, and checked the results against IGoR. In a later analysis, TCR-TCR, TCR-HLA and TCR-CMV co-occurrence was scored with hypergeometric tests, and a repertoire-size bias correction was applied to TCR pairs. In a later analysis, false discovery rates were estimated by permuting HLA or CMV assignments 20 times. In a later analysis, co-occurring TCRs were grouped using DBSCAN, with TCRdist sequence similarity added in when clustering inside HLA-allele-positive subsets. Repertoires with fewer than 30,000 or more than 120,000 public chains, plus five repertoires with anomalous nucleotide sharing, were excluded from co-occurrence clustering. Here the immuneACCESS table is served through TCRdb, limited to in-frame sequences with V and J called. Missing clones are a known gap in these copies; in checked studies unresolved V genes cover under half, and the rest lacks a known reason. V, J and clone size are taken as reported in that table, and D and trimming were inferred from the DNA itself. The sample data list 90,000 to 150,000 clones, and roughly 9% of these were observed just once. The top ten clones comprise 5.5% to 7.5% of the sample.

Reading the germline V gene gives CDR1 SNHLY and CDR2 FYNNEI. Relative to germline, V is missing 8 bases and J is missing 4 bases, with 7 bases of the junction outside any gene match. The CDR3 covers 14 residues, taking in both the cysteine and the phenylalanine. Just CDR3 DNA is preserved here, 42 bases in frame from base 1. The cohort comprised approximately 700 healthy bone marrow donors. Cohort members were all nominally healthy when sampled, although unrecorded immune exposures were likely present. The donor was CMV seropositive and was included in the group of around 300 seropositive cohort members. A peripheral blood sample was collected from each donor, and TCR beta sequencing was performed on peripheral blood mononuclear cells. Genomic DNA extraction from the blood cell samples was performed with the Qiagen DNeasy Blood Extraction Kit. This clone was seen a handful of times. No cognate antigen has been identified for it. No qualities accompany the bases; no much larger clone lies one base away.

The clonotype originates from a woman between 40 and 55 years old in good health and CMV-seropositive. The receptor chain draws on TRBV2 and TRBJ2-1, and 8 junction bases match TRBD2. Sequencing used PBMCs. The nucleotide sequence is given as TGTGCCAGCCGGACTAGCTATGGGTACAATGAGCAGTTCTTC. This encodes CASRTSYGYNEQFF.